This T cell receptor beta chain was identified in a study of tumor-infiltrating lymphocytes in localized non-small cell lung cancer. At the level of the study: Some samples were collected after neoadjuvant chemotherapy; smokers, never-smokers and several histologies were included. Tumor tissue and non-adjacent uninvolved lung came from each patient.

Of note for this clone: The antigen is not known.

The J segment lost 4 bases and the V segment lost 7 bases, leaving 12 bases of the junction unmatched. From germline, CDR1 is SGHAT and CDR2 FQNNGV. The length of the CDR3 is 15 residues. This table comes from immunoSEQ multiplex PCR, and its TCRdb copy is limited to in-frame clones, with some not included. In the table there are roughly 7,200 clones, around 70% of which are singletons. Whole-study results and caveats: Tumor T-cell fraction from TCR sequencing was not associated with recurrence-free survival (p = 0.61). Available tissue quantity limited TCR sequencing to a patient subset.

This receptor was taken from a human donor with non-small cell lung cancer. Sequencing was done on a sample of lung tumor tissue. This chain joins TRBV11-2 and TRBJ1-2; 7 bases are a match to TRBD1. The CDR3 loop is CASTLGAGTVYGYTF. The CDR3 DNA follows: TGTGCCAGCACCCTAGGTGCAGGGACAGTCTATGGCTACACCTTC.